The sequence of this TCR beta chain was determined in a study of PD-L1 blockade in urothelial cancer. For the study at large: Enrolled patients had been treated previously with 0 to 3 chemotherapy regimens. There were a median of around 140,000 T cells in blood samples.

The CDR3 contains 15 residues. V lost 0 bases to trimming and J lost 2 bases, with 8 bases between them. CDR1 and CDR2 (germline): SGHAT, FQNNGV. Here immunoSEQ multiplex PCR was the method, and the copy in TCRdb shows in-frame clones only, minus some. The table records over 45,000 clones, 70% to 90% of them present only once. Sequences were derived from PBMCs, sampled around atezolizumab (anti-PD-L1) treatment. The sequence was collected from a man in his fifties or sixties with urothelial cancer. This chain joins TRBV11-2 and TRBJ1-3; no clear D. The DNA of the CDR3 is TGTGCCAGCAGCTTAGATCATACAGCTGGAAACACCATATATTTT. Amino acids: CASSLDHTAGNTIYF.